This TCR beta chain was sequenced during a study of T cells in Graves' hyperthyroidism and ophthalmopathy. Germline-derived CDR1 and CDR2 are WNHNN and SYGVQD (reference sequence). The CDR3 extends over 14 amino acids. V shed 7 bases and J shed 7 bases, with 14 bases lying between them. Amplification of TCR beta CDR3 regions used RNA as the template. First-round RT-PCR of the TCR CDR3 relied on the HTBI primer set. TCRdb recomputed calls from the multiplex PCR reads with MiXCR, one row per CDR3 protein. The table lists about 600,000 distinct CDR3 sequences, approximately 15% of them singletons. This clonotype was seen only a few times. Its target is not known. Diagnoses were established using clinical symptoms, serum thyroxine and TRAb, thyroid ultrasound and orbital computed tomography. Whole-study results and caveats: Stable hyperthyroidism was separated from ophthalmopathy by a model based on 13 V-J features.

The chain couples TRBV10-1 to TRBJ1-6; possibly TRBD1 for D (5 bases). Material for sequencing was blood. The receptor's source is a woman in her thirties or forties with Graves' ophthalmopathy. In DNA, the CDR3 is TGCGCCAGCACTGAAAATCCAGGGAATTCACCCCTCCACTTT. Translation gives CASTENPGNSPLHF.